The rows below give T cell receptor beta chains drawn from one sample of a study of CD4 T cells in relation to SARS-CoV-2 and coronaviruses. No antigens are known for them. This table comes from immunoSEQ multiplex PCR, and its TCRdb copy is limited to in-frame clones, with some not included. The data contain about 36,000 clones, around 77% of them singletons. Sequencing was carried out using memory CD4+ T cells from PBMCs, cultured in vitro. All receptors derive from an adult with COVID-19. Both conserved end residues are part of each CDR3. The D gene is left open where the match is weak. Rows may omit the clone size; those that give it use once, few, many or a size class.

V gene	J gene	clone size	D gene	CDR3 protein	CDR3 DNA
TRBV7-2	TRBJ2-3	NA	TRBD2	CASSFASGSMEGTQYF	TGTGCCAGCAGCTTTGCTAGCGGGAGTATGGAGGGTACGCAGTATTTT
TRBV14	TRBJ1-5	NA	NA	CASSRGANQPQHF	TGTGCCAGCAGCAGGGGTGCTAATCAGCCCCAGCATTTT
TRBV7-2	TRBJ2-5	NA	NA	CASSLVGVGLETQYF	TGTGCCAGCAGCTTAGTCGGGGTCGGATTGGAGACCCAGTACTTC
TRBV18	TRBJ1-2	NA	NA	CASSPVGTFDGYTF	TGTGCCAGCTCACCGGTTGGGACCTTCGATGGCTACACCTTC
TRBV28	TRBJ2-5	NA	TRBD2	CASSGGLAGVGEETQYF	TGTGCCAGCAGTGGGGGACTAGCGGGAGTAGGGGAAGAGACCCAGTACTTC
TRBV12-3/TRBV12-4	TRBJ2-7	NA	TRBD1	CASNPGQGVAQYF	TGTGCCAGCAATCCGGGACAGGGGGTGGCACAGTACTTC
TRBV7-2	TRBJ2-2	NA	NA	CASSLGRGFTGELFF	TGTGCCAGCAGCTTAGGCAGGGGTTTCACCGGGGAGCTGTTTTTT
TRBV3-1/TRBV3-2	TRBJ2-3	NA	NA	CASSQEGRGTFTDTQYF	TGTGCCAGCAGCCAAGAGGGCAGGGGGACTTTCACAGATACGCAGTATTTT
TRBV6-5	TRBJ1-4	NA	NA	CASSYPNGGKLFF	TGTGCCAGCAGTTACCCCAATGGGGGCAAACTGTTTTTT
TRBV5-1	TRBJ2-7	few	TRBD1	CASRPRTGRTYEQYF	TGCGCCAGCAGACCACGGACAGGGCGAACCTACGAGCAGTACTTC
TRBV20-1	TRBJ2-5	NA	NA	CSASVEQETQYF	TGCAGTGCTAGTGTGGAGCAAGAGACCCAGTACTTC